The 19 T cell receptor beta chains below were found in one sample sequenced in a study of human T cells and chemical hapten exposure. MiXCR, applied by TCRdb to the RACE reads, yields one record per CDR3 protein. Counted here are tens of thousands of distinct CDR3 sequences, about 10% occurring once; the ten biggest clones make up 2% to 2.5%. Time point specified: patch test 1, 2 weeks after DPC sensitization. Described treatment: therapeutic diphenylcyclopropenone sensitization with weekly scalp DPC. This specimen was whole blood, taken in connection with sensitization to the hapten diphenylcyclopropenone (DPC). The receptors originated from a man between 35 and 55 years old with alopecia areata. Some clones in this sample may be carry-over from other donors' samples.

This clonotype was counted only a few times. This rearrangement joins TRBV19 to TRBJ2-1; TRBD2 matches at 14 bases. CDR3 length: 17 amino acids. CDR1 LNHDA and CDR2 SQIVND come from the germline V gene (reference sequence). V was pared by 3 bases and J by 7 bases, with 8 bases of the junction left unmatched. The CDR3 is CASSIIPGLAGDNEQFF. CDR3 sequence (DNA): TGTGCCAGTAGTATCATACCGGGACTAGCGGGAGATAATGAGCAGTTCTTC.

This clonotype was observed a handful of times. This chain links TRBV4-2 with TRBJ2-4; 11 nucleotides agree with TRBD2. This CDR3 has 19 residues. Germline V lookup: CDR1 LGHNA, CDR2 YNFKEQ. V lost 0 bases, J lost 0 bases, and 7 bases stayed unmatched. CDR3 bases: TGTGCCAGCAGCCAAGATCACGCACTAGCGGGAGTAGCCAAAAACATTCAGTACTTC. Translation: CASSQDHALAGVAKNIQYF.

The J gene is TRBJ2-1, the V gene TRBV20-1; D unclear. V lost 0 bases, J lost 2 bases, and 14 bases lay in between. The germline V gene encodes CDR1 DFQATT and CDR2 SNEGSKA (reference sequence). This CDR3 region has 16 residues. CDR3: CSARDESHFPYNEQFF. The CDR3 DNA follows: TGCAGTGCTAGAGATGAATCGCACTTCCCCTACAATGAGCAGTTCTTC.

This clonotype was detected only a few times. The genes are TRBV7-2 and TRBJ1-5; 7 nucleotides line up with TRBD1. Losses at the gene ends were 3 bases for V and 6 bases for J; bases not matched to a gene: 2. Germline-derived CDR1 and CDR2 are SGHTA and FQGNSA. The CDR3 length is 13 residues. The DNA of the CDR3 is TGTGCCAGCAGCTTGGGGACAGCTCAGCCCCAGCATTTT. It specifies CASSLGTAQPQHF. Looking up the rest from reference TRBV7-2 and TRBJ1-5 gives the full variable domain: GAGVSQSPSNKVTEKGKDVELRCDPISGHTALYWYRQSLGQGLEFLIYFQGNSAPDKSGLPSDRFSAERTGGSVSTLTIQRTQQEDSAVYLCASSLGTAQPQHFGDGTRLSIL.

This clonotype appeared many times. This chain connects TRBV27 to TRBJ1-5; D ambiguous. Trimming cost V 4 bases and J 7 bases, with 11 bases left between them. Germline loops: CDR1 MNHEY, CDR2 SMNVEV (reference sequence). The CDR3 covers 13 residues. The CDR3 bases are TGTGCCAGCAGTTCTAAGCCCTTCCAGCCCCAGCATTTT. Its translation is CASSSKPFQPQHF.

This clonotype has just a few counts. The chain is built from TRBV18 and TRBJ2-3; the match to TRBD1 covers 9 bases. V lost 1 base, J lost 5 bases, and 1 base stayed unmatched. The CDR3 sequence is 14 residues long. Germline assignment: CDR1 KGHSH and CDR2 LQKENI. This CDR3 reads CASSPLDRGDTQYF. CDR3 nucleotides: TGTGCCAGCTCACCACTGGACAGGGGAGATACGCAGTATTTT.

The rearrangement links TRBV5-5 to TRBJ2-7; 9 nucleotides agree with TRBD1. CDR3 length: 14 residues. The germline CDR1 and CDR2 sequences are SGHKS and YYEKEE (reference sequence). V gave up 4 bases and J gave up 4 bases; unmatched junction bases: 6. The CDR3 loop is CASSVGQGKYEQYV. The CDR3 DNA sequence: TGTGCCAGCAGCGTGGGACAGGGAAAATACGAGCAGTACGTC.

CDR3 nucleotide sequence: TGTGCCAGCAGTTACTTTCGACTAGCGGGGGTAGAGACCCAGTACTTC. The encoded protein is CASSYFRLAGVETQYF. The chain links TRBV6-5 to TRBJ2-5; 12 positions match TRBD2. V shed 1 base, J shed 4 bases, and the junction held 4 bases outside the gene matches. Germline V gives CDR1 MNHEY, CDR2 SVGAGI. This CDR3 spans 16 amino acids.

This clonotype was recorded many times. The chain couples TRBV27 to TRBJ1-6; 7 bases agree with TRBD1. V dropped 0 bases and J dropped 7; count of bases not matched to a gene: 3. The germline V gene has CDR1 MNHEY and CDR2 SMNVEV (reference sequence). The CDR3 runs 15 residues. The CDR3 loop reads CASSLSGTANSPLHF. The CDR3 DNA follows: TGTGCCAGCAGTTTATCCGGGACAGCGAATTCACCCCTCCACTTT.

The genes are TRBV10-3 and TRBJ2-7; D is ambiguous. The CDR3 runs to 15 residues. The V gene lost 5 bases and the J gene lost 5 bases, with 19 bases spanning the gap. Germline CDR1 and CDR2: ENHRY and SYGVKD. The CDR3, as DNA: TGTGCCATCAGTAAGCCTAATAAGTCTAACCACGAGCAGTACGTC. Translated, it gives CAISKPNKSNHEQYV.

This chain connects TRBV20-1 to TRBJ2-1, with 12 bases aligning to TRBD2. The germline gives CDR1 DFQATT, CDR2 SNEGSKA (reference sequence). V shed 5 bases and J 9 bases; nucleotides not matched to a gene: 8. The CDR3 length is 14 residues. CDR3 in amino acids: CSAGRLAGESEQFF. The CDR3 nucleotides read TGCAGTGCTGGCCGACTAGCGGGAGAGAGTGAGCAGTTCTTC.

V usage is TRBV20-1 and J usage is TRBJ2-5, with D uncertain. There are 14 residues in the CDR3. CDR1 and CDR2 (germline): DFQATT, SNEGSKA (reference sequence). V was trimmed by 0 bases and J by 0 bases, leaving 8 bases between them. The CDR3: CSARDLMYQETQYF. The CDR3 DNA follows: TGCAGTGCTAGAGATTTAATGTACCAAGAGACCCAGTACTTC.

The rearrangement links TRBV6-5 to TRBJ2-1; no clear D gene. CDR3 length: 13 amino acids. Trimming removed 2 bases at V and 6 bases at J, with 8 bases between. CDR1 is MNHEY and CDR2 is SVGAGI in the germline V gene. The DNA for the CDR3 is TGTGCCAGCAGTTACGGGGTGGGCAATGAGCAGTTCTTC. Amino acids: CASSYGVGNEQFF.

The gene calls are TRBV11-2 and TRBJ2-3, with D hard to call. The CDR3 has 15 residues. The germline CDR1 and CDR2 sequences are SGHAT and FQNNGV. V was clipped by 4 bases and J by 2 bases, with 13 bases between them. DNA for the CDR3: TGTGCCAGCAGCTCTGACGGTGTAGTCACAGATACGCAGTATTTT. It codes for CASSSDGVVTDTQYF.

This clonotype was seen a handful of times. The V call is TRBV6-1, the J call TRBJ2-7, with no clear D. This CDR3 spans 13 amino acids. Trimming took off 3 bases at V and 4 bases at J, with 10 bases between the two ends. Looked up from germline, CDR1 is MNHNS and CDR2 is SASEGT. The CDR3 reads CASSDFTGYEQYV. In DNA, the CDR3 is TGTGCCAGCAGTGATTTTACGGGTTACGAGCAGTACGTC.

The gene calls are TRBV29-1 and TRBJ2-1; a possible D gene is TRBD2 (5 bases). Germline CDR1 SQVTM, CDR2 ANQGSEA. V lost 1 base and J 8 bases, leaving 12 bases between the germline ends. This CDR3 contains 13 residues. The CDR3 region has the DNA TGCAGCGTTGAAGGACCCTCGCGGGATGAGCAGTTCTTC. Translating gives CSVEGPSRDEQFF.

J is TRBJ2-2 and V is TRBV5-1; weak D call: TRBD1 (6 bases). The germline gives CDR1 SGHRS, CDR2 YFSETQ. The CDR3 length is 15 residues. V was trimmed by 0 bases and J by 1 base, leaving 7 bases between them. The CDR3: CASSLEGGNTGELFF. The CDR3 DNA reads as TGCGCCAGCAGCTTGGAAGGGGGGAACACCGGGGAGCTGTTTTTT.

This clonotype has just a few counts. The rearrangement uses TRBV6-2 or TRBV6-3 and TRBJ1-2; D is perhaps TRBD1 (6 bases). This CDR3 spans 16 amino acids. V gave up 0 bases and J gave up 2 bases, with 13 bases separating them. Looked up from germline, CDR1 is MNHEY and CDR2 is SVGEGT. The CDR3: CASSYSDSAYNYGYTF. The CDR3 DNA follows: TGTGCCAGCAGTTACTCGGACAGCGCCTACAACTATGGCTACACCTTC.

This clonotype was observed a handful of times. The chain couples TRBV4-2 to TRBJ2-7; D is unresolved. Germline-derived CDR1 and CDR2 are LGHNA and YNFKEQ. The V gene lost 1 base and the J gene lost 6 bases, with 7 bases spanning the gap. This CDR3 comprises 12 residues. The CDR3, as DNA: TGTGCCAGCAGCCAAGCAGCAACCGAGCAGTACTTC. Its protein is CASSQAATEQYF.